The entry that follows covers one TCR beta chain sequence. This CDR3 is 16 amino acids long. With 4 bases clipped from V and 3 bases from J, the junction kept 6 bases outside the gene matches. Per germline, CDR1 MRHNA and CDR2 SNTAGT. The source of the sample is a study of OX40 agonist ivuxolimab in advanced cancers. Repertoires were generated with immunoSEQ multiplex PCR, while TCRdb's copy carries only in-frame clones and drops some. The sample records approximately 74,000 clones, 75% to 95% being singletons. Cycle 7 day 1, cycle 4 day 1, and baseline were the timepoints at which blood was sampled. This chain uses TRBV6-4 with TRBJ2-1, with 10 bases lining up with TRBD1. The receptor was derived from an adult with an advanced solid tumor such as melanoma, head and neck, liver or kidney cancer. Sequences were derived from CD4+ or CD8+ T cells sorted from blood, sampled in a trial of the OX40 agonist ivuxolimab. This CDR3 reads CASSVTGTGDYNEQFF. DNA of the CDR3: TGTGCCAGCAGTGTAACCGGGACAGGGGACTACAATGAGCAGTTCTTC.